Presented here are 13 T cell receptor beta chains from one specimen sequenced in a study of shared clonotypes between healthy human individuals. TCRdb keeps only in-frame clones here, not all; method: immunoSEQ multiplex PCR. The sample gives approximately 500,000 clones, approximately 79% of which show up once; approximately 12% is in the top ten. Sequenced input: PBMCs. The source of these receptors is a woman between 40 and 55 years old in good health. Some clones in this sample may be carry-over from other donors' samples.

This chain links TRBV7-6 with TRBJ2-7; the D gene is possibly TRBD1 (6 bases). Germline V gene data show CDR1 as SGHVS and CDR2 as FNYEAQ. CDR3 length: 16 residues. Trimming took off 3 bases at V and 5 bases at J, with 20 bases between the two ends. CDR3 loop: CASSFRGLGGSNEQYF. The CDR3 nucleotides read TGTGCCAGCAGCTTTAGGGGATTAGGGGGATCAAACGAGCAGTACTTC.

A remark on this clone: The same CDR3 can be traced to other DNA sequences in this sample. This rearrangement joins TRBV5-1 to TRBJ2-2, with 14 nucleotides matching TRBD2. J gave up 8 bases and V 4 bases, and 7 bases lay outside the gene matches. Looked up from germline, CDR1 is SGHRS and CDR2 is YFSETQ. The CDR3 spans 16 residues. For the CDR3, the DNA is TGCGCCAGCAGCCCGGGACTAGCGGGAGCCCCAGGGGAGCTGTTTTTT. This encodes CASSPGLAGAPGELFF.

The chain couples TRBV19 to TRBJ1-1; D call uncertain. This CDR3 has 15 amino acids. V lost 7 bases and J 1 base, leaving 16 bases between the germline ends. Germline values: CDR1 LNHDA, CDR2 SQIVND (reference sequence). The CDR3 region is CASKASEAKNTEAFF. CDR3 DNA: TGTGCCAGTAAAGCGTCGGAGGCCAAGAACACTGAAGCTTTCTTT.

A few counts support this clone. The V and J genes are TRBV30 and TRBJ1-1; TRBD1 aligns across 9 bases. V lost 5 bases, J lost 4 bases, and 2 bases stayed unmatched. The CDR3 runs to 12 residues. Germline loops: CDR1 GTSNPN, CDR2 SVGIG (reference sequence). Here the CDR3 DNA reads TGTGCCTGGGGACAGGGGAGCACTGAAGCTTTCTTT. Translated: CAWGQGSTEAFF. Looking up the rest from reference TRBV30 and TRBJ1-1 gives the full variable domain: SQTIHQWPATLVQPVGSPLSLECTVEGTSNPNLYWYRQAAGRGLQLLFYSVGIGQISSEVPQNLSASRPQDRQFILSSKKLLLSDSGFYLCAWGQGSTEAFFGQGTRLTVV.

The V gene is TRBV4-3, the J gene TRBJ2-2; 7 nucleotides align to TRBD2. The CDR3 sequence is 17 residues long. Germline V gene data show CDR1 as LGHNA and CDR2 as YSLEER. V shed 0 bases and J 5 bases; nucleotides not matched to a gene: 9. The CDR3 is CASSQDRRGWPTGELFF. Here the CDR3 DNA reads TGCGCCAGCAGCCAAGACCGGCGGGGGTGGCCGACCGGGGAGCTGTTTTTT.

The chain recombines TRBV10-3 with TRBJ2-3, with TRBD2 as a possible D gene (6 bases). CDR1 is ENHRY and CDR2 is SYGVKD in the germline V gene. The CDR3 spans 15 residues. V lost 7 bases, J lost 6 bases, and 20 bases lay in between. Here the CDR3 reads CAIMRDTSSPDTQYF. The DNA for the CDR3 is TGTGCCATCATGAGGGATACTAGCTCCCCCGATACGCAGTATTTT.

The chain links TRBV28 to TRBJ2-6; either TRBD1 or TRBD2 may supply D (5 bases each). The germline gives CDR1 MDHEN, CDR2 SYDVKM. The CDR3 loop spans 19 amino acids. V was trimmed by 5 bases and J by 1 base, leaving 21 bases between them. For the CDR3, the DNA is TGTGCCAGCAGTCCCCGGGACCCAGGGAGAGTTTCTGGGGCCAACGTCCTGACTTTC. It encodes CASSPRDPGRVSGANVLTF.

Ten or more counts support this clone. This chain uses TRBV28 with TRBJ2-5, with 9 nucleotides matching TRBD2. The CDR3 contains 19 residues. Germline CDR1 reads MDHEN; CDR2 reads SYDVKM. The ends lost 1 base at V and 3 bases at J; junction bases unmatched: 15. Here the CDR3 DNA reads TGTGCCAGCAGTTTATCGGTCTGGGGGCTAGCGGGAATTAAAGAGACCCAGTACTTC. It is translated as CASSLSVWGLAGIKETQYF. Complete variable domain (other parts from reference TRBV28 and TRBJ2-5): DVKVTQSSRYLVKRTGEKVFLECVQDMDHENMFWYRQDPGLGLRLIYFSYDVKMKEKGDIPEGYSVSREKKERFSLILESASTNQTSMYLCASSLSVWGLAGIKETQYFGPGTRLLVL.

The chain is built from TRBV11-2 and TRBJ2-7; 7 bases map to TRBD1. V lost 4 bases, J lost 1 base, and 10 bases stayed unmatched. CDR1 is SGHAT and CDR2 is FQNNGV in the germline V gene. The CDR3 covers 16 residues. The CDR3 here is CASSSTGSRWSYEQYF. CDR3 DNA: TGTGCCAGCAGCTCGACAGGGTCCCGGTGGTCCTACGAGCAGTACTTC.

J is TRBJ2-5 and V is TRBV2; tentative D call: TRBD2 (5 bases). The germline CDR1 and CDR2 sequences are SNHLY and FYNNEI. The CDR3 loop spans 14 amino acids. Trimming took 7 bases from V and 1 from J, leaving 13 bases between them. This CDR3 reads CASTGASRQETQYF. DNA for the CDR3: TGTGCCAGCACCGGCGCTAGCCGCCAAGAGACCCAGTACTTC.

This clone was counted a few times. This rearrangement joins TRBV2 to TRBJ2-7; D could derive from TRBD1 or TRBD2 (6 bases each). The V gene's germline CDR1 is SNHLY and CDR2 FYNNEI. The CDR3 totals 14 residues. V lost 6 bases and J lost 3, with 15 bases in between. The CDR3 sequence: CASSQGLAVYEQYF. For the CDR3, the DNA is TGTGCCAGCAGCCAGGGGTTAGCGGTCTACGAGCAGTACTTC.

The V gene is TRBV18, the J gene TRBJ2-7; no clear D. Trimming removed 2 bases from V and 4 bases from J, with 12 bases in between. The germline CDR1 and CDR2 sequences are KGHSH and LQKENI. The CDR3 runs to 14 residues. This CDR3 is CASSPGQQPYEQYF. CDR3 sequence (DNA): TGTGCCAGCTCACCAGGGCAGCAACCTTACGAGCAGTACTTC.

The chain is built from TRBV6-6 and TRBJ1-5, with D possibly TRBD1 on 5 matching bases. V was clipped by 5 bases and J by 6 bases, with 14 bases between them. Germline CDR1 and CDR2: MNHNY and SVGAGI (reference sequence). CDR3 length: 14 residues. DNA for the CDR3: TGTGCCAGCAGTGCACTTAGGGGAGGTCAGCCCCAGCATTTT. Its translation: CASSALRGGQPQHF.